This T cell receptor (beta chain) was documented in a study of shared clonotypes between healthy human individuals. Study context: Those who served as donors were a couple of women and three men between the ages of 18 and 49.

Remarks on this clone: Its cognate antigen is unknown.

CD45RA+ naive and CD45RA-negative memory subsets were separated from CD4+ cells. Deletions cut 4 bases from V and 2 bases from J, with 6 bases between. The CDR3 contains 12 residues. In germline, CDR1 is SGHRS, CDR2 YFSETQ. Whole-study findings and limits: Generation probabilities of non-shared clonotypes were lower (relative to those shared by all four donors). Roughly 5% of naive CD4 clonotypes were common to several donors.

The repertoire was sequenced with immunoSEQ multiplex PCR; TCRdb's copy has only in-frame clones and lacks some. The sample carries over 950,000 clones, 70% to 85% recorded once. This receptor was taken from a man aged 18 to 30 in good health. Some clones in this sample may be carry-over from other donors' samples. Material: memory CD4+ T cells from PBMCs. The subset: CD45RA-negative fraction. The V and J genes are TRBV5-1 and TRBJ1-2; D gene ambiguous. As DNA, the CDR3 is TGCGCCAGCAGCGCTACAAACTATGGCTACACCTTC. Its protein product is CASSATNYGYTF.